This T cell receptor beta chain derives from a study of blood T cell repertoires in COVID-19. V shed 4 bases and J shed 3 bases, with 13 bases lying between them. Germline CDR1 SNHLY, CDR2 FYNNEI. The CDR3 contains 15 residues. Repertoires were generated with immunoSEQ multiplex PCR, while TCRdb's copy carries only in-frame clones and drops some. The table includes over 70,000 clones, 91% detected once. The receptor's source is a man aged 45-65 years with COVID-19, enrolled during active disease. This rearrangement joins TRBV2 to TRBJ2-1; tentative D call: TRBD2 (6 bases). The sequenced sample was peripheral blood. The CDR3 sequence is CASSATSRSYNEQFF. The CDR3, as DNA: TGTGCCAGCAGTGCTACTAGCCGGAGCTACAATGAGCAGTTCTTC.